One sample yielded the 10 T cell receptor beta chains listed below, sequenced in a study of blood T cell repertoires in COVID-19 (TCRdb year 2020). Receptor libraries were prepared by the immunoSEQ multiplex PCR assay. TCRdb took this table from immuneACCESS and kept in-frame rearrangements with V and J called. Such tables lack part of the clones; where checked against another copy, unresolved V genes explain under half of the gap, and the rest is unexplained. Counted in this sample were about 88,000 clones; 90% to 95% of them appeared once. Jointly, the top ten make up over 1.5% of the sample. The specimen was peripheral blood. The receptors originated from a man aged 55 to 70 with acute or convalescent COVID-19.

The chain joins TRBV29-1 to TRBJ2-7; TRBD2 matches at 11 bases. The CDR3 extends over 11 amino acids. Trimming took 7 bases from V and 12 from J; bases not matched to a gene: 8. Germline CDR1 SQVTM, CDR2 ANQGSEA. The chain's CDR3 is CSGLLAGEVYF. In DNA, the CDR3 is TGCAGCGGCCTACTAGCGGGAGAGGTGTACTTC.

V and J are TRBV7-2 and TRBJ1-1, with D unclear. In germline, CDR1 is SGHTA, CDR2 FQGNSA. V dropped 0 bases and J dropped 2 bases, with 7 bases sitting between them. This CDR3 is built from 14 residues. CDR3 DNA sequence: TGTGCCAGCAGCTTAGCGGTGAGAAACACTGAAGCTTTCTTT. It encodes CASSLAVRNTEAFF.

The chain recombines TRBV6-1 with TRBJ1-1; maybe TRBD1 (5 bases). Trimming left V 3 bases short and J 10 bases short, with 15 bases between. Per germline, CDR1 MNHNS and CDR2 SASEGT. This CDR3 spans 13 amino acids. CDR3 loop: CASSDSPEGVAFF. The CDR3 nucleotides read TGTGCCAGCAGTGATAGCCCCGAAGGGGTAGCTTTCTTT.

The CDR3 bases are TGCGCCAGCAGCCCGGACAGTTGGGAGGGGACCCAGTACTTC. Protein: CASSPDSWEGTQYF. The rearrangement joins TRBV5-1 to TRBJ2-5; possible D gene TRBD2, 7 bases. The CDR3 sequence is 14 residues long. The germline V gene has CDR1 SGHRS and CDR2 YFSETQ. V was shortened by 4 bases and J by 7 bases, with 17 bases between the two germline ends.

This chain links TRBV4-3 with TRBJ2-7; 7 nucleotides line up with TRBD2. After removal of 0 bases from V and 0 bases from J, the junction contained 5 bases not matched to a gene. This CDR3 spans 16 amino acids. The V gene's germline CDR1 is LGHNA and CDR2 YSLEER. The CDR3 sequence is CASSQEAGDLSYEQYF. CDR3 bases: TGCGCCAGCAGCCAAGAGGCGGGAGACCTCTCCTACGAGCAGTACTTC.

The gene calls are TRBV7-8 and TRBJ2-3; 7 bases align to TRBD2. V dropped 4 bases and J dropped 2; count of bases not matched to a gene: 3. Germline values: CDR1 SGHVS, CDR2 FQNEAQ. There are 14 residues in the CDR3. The CDR3 reads CASSSGTITDTQYF. Here the CDR3 DNA reads TGTGCCAGCAGCTCCGGGACTATCACAGATACGCAGTATTTT.

The gene calls are TRBV30 and TRBJ1-4; D perhaps matches TRBD1 (5 bases). V was cut by 5 bases and J by 4 bases, with 14 bases left in between. Germline lookup yields CDR1 GTSNPN and CDR2 SVGIG (reference sequence). The CDR3 has 14 amino acids. The CDR3 DNA reads as TGTGCCTGGGGCCTCGGGGGGAATAATGAAAAACTGTTTTTT. Translation gives CAWGLGGNNEKLFF. Supplemented by reference TRBV30 and TRBJ1-4, the full variable domain reads SQTIHQWPATLVQPVGSPLSLECTVEGTSNPNLYWYRQAAGRGLQLLFYSVGIGQISSEVPQNLSASRPQDRQFILSSKKLLLSDSGFYLCAWGLGGNNEKLFFGSGTQLSVL.

The chain recombines TRBV7-9 with TRBJ2-2, with 8 bases matching TRBD2. The germline CDR1 and CDR2 sequences are SEHNR and FQNEAQ (reference sequence). The CDR3 length is 18 residues. The ends lost 5 bases at V and 6 bases at J; junction bases unmatched: 17. Here the CDR3 DNA reads TGTGCCAGCAGCGGAAAGACTAGCGCCTCATACGGAGCCGGGGAGCTGTTTTTT. Its protein product is CASSGKTSASYGAGELFF.

The V gene is TRBV5-1, the J gene TRBJ2-7; 8 nucleotides match TRBD2. In germline, CDR1 is SGHRS, CDR2 YFSETQ. CDR3 size: 16 residues. Trimming cost V 0 bases and J 5 bases; bases outside gene matches: 10. This CDR3 is CASSLDGQRESHEQYF. In DNA, the CDR3 is TGCGCCAGCAGCTTGGATGGCCAGCGGGAGTCTCACGAGCAGTACTTC.

In the case of this clone: A junction boundary mismatches the germline segment, possibly from a read error. This chain links TRBV7-7 with TRBJ2-2, with 7 bases aligning to TRBD1. The CDR3 extends over 17 amino acids. Germline assignment: CDR1 SSHAT and CDR2 FNYEAQ (reference sequence). The CDR3 DNA sequence: TGTGCTAGCAGCACCCAACAGGGGTTGGTTCGCACCGGGGAGCTGTTTTTT. It codes for CASSTQQGLVRTGELFF.